The present T cell receptor beta chain was sequenced within a study of blood T cell repertoires in COVID-19. Study-wide context: Both acute and convalescent COVID-19 samples were obtained from the United States, Italy and Spain.

Per the germline V gene, CDR1 is SGHTA and CDR2 is FQGNSA. J lost 5 bases, V lost 0 bases, and 10 bases had no gene match. CDR3 length: 17 amino acids. Authors' processing steps: Counts of nucleated cells, estimated from reference gene primer amplification, were obtained. Generated by immunoSEQ multiplex PCR, the TCRdb table keeps only in-frame clones and is missing some. V, J and clone size reflect that table, while D and trimming were determined from the DNA. The table includes 55,000 to 80,000 clones, about 81% detected once. The TCR originated in a human donor in a cohort sampled during active COVID-19. The chain has TRBV7-2 and TRBJ2-1, with TRBD2 identical over 7 bases. Material: peripheral blood. CDR3 residues: CASSLASGLADHNEQFF. Here the CDR3 DNA reads TGTGCCAGCAGCTTAGCGTCGGGGCTAGCGGACCACAATGAGCAGTTCTTC.